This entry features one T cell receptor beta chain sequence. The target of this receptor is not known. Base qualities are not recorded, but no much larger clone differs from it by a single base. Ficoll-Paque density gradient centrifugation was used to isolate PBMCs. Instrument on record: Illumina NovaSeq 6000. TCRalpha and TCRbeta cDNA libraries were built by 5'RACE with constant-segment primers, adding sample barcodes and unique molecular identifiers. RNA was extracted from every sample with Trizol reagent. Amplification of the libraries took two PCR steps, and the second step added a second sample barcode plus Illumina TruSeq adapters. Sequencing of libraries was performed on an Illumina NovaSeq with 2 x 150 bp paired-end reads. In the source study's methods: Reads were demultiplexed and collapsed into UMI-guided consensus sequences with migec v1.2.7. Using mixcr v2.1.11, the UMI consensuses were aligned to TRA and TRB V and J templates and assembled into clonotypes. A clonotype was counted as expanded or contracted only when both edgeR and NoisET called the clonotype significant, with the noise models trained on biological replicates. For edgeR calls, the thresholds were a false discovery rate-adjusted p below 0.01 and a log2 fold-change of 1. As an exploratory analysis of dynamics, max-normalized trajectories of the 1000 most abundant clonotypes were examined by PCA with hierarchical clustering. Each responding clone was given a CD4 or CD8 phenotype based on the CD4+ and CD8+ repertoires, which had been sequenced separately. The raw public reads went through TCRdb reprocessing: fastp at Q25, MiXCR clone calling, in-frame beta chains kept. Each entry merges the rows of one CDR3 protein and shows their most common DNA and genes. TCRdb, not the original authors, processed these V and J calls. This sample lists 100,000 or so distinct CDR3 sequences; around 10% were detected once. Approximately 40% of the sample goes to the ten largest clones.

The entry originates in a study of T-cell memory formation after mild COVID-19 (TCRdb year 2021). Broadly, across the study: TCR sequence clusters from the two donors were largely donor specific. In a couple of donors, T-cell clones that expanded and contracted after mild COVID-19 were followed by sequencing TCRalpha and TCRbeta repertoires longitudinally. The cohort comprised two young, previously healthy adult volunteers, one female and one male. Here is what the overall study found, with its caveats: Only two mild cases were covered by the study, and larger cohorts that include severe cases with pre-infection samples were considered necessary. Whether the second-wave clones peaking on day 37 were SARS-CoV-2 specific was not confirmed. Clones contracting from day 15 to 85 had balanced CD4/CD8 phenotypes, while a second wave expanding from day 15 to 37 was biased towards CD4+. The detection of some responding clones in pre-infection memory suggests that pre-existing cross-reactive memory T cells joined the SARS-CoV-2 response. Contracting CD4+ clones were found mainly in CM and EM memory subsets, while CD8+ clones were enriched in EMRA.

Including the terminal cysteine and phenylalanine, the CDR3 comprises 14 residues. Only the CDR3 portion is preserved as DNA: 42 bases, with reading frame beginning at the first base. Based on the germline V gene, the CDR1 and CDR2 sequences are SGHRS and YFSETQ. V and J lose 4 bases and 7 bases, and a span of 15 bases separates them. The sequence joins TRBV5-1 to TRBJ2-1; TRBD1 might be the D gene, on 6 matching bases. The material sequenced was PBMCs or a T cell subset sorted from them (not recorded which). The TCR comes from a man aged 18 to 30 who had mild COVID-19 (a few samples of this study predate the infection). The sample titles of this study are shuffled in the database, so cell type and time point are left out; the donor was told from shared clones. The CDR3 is CASSKDSPRNEQFF. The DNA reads TGCGCCAGCAGCAAGGACAGCCCCCGGAATGAGCAGTTCTTC.